Following are 17 T cell receptor beta chains from one sample sequenced in a study of cytotoxic CD8 clonotypes in ibrutinib-treated CLL. Clones were read by immunoSEQ multiplex PCR, and TCRdb kept only the in-frame ones, dropping some. This table holds 76,000 or so clones, roughly 80% found once. The sequencing here drew on PBMCs, taken after 24 months of ibrutinib treatment. The receptor source for this set is a human donor with chronic lymphocytic leukemia.

This chain joins TRBV9 and TRBJ2-3; TRBD1 agrees at 7 bases. Germline assignment: CDR1 SGDLS and CDR2 YYNGEE. CDR3 size: 17 residues. V lost 3 bases and J lost 2; bases outside the gene matches: 12. CDR3: CASSGQSRDRNTDTQYF. CDR3 nucleotide sequence: TGTGCCAGCAGCGGTCAGTCCCGGGACAGAAACACAGATACGCAGTATTTT. Based on the CDR3 plus reference TRBV9 and TRBJ2-3, the full variable domain is DSGVTQTPKHLITATGQRVTLRCSPRSGDLSVYWYQQSLDQGLQFLIQYYNGEERAKGNILERFSAQQFPDLHSELNLSSLELGDSALYFCASSGQSRDRNTDTQYFGPGTRLTVL.

The chain has TRBV28 and TRBJ2-7; TRBD1 is a possible D gene (6 bases). The ends were cut back, 3 bases at V and 4 bases at J, with 16 bases in the middle. The CDR3 is made up of 15 amino acids. Germline V CDR1 and CDR2: MDHEN, SYDVKM. In nucleotides, the CDR3 is TGTGCCAGCAGTTTGGTCGTCGGGACACCATACGAGCAGTACTTC. Amino acid sequence: CASSLVVGTPYEQYF.

The rearrangement uses TRBV7-6 and TRBJ1-5; D unclear. Germline V gives CDR1 SGHVS, CDR2 FNYEAQ. The CDR3 contains 14 residues. V gave up 1 base and J gave up 3 bases, with 7 bases separating them. This chain's CDR3 is CASSLGADNQPQHF. In nucleotides, the CDR3 is TGTGCCAGCAGCTTAGGGGCGGACAATCAGCCCCAGCATTTT. Full variable domain (missing parts from reference TRBV7-6 and TRBJ1-5): GAGVSQSPRYKVTKRGQDVALRCDPISGHVSLYWYRQALGQGPEFLTYFNYEAQQDKSGLPNDRFSAERPEGSISTLTIQRTEQRDSAMYRCASSLGADNQPQHFGDGTRLSIL.

This chain uses TRBV6-1 with TRBJ1-5; a possible D gene is TRBD1 (6 bases). The V end was cut by 4 bases, the J end by 8 bases, with 12 bases between. Germline loops: CDR1 MNHNS, CDR2 SASEGT. This CDR3 has 13 amino acids. The CDR3 loop reads CASSGVRGEPQHF. In nucleotides, the CDR3 is TGTGCCAGCAGTGGGGTCAGGGGTGAGCCCCAGCATTTT.

This chain joins TRBV28 and TRBJ1-5; no clear D gene. Trimming pared 6 bases from V and 4 bases from J, leaving 16 bases between. Germline V lookup: CDR1 MDHEN, CDR2 SYDVKM. This CDR3 contains 15 residues. DNA of the CDR3: TGTGCCAGCAGCGGTACCGGTGGGCTGAATCAGCCCCAGCATTTT. This codes for CASSGTGGLNQPQHF.

V is TRBV15 and J is TRBJ2-3; 7 nucleotides agree with TRBD2. V shed 5 bases, J shed 2 bases, and the junction held 4 bases outside the gene matches. Germline V gene sequence: CDR1 LNHNV, CDR2 YYDKDF (reference sequence). CDR3 size: 14 residues. The CDR3 nucleotides are TGTGCCACCAGCGCGGGAGACCTCACAGATACGCAGTATTTT. This codes for CATSAGDLTDTQYF.

This clone was counted a single time. The chain employs TRBV11-2 and TRBJ1-4; D not certain. The CDR3 is made up of 12 amino acids. Germline CDR1 is SGHAT and CDR2 is FQNNGV. The V and J ends lost 4 bases and 11 bases respectively, with 11 bases between them. CDR3 sequence: CASSSDAGKLFF. The CDR3 coding sequence is TGTGCCAGCAGCTCGGACGCGGGGAAACTGTTTTTT.

The V call is TRBV6-5, the J call TRBJ1-5; 9 bases are shared with TRBD1. CDR1 is MNHEY, CDR2 SVGAGI, per germline. The CDR3 covers 13 residues. Unmatched junction bases numbered 3, after V lost 8 bases and J lost 4 bases. The CDR3 loop is CASQDRGNQPQHF. The CDR3 DNA sequence: TGTGCCAGCCAGGACAGGGGAAATCAGCCCCAGCATTTT.

The gene calls are TRBV2 and TRBJ1-2; D is perhaps TRBD1 (5 bases). CDR1 is SNHLY, CDR2 FYNNEI, per germline. V gave up 6 bases and J gave up 2 bases, with 10 bases separating them. This CDR3 comprises 13 residues. This CDR3 reads CASRPDRNYGYTF. The CDR3 DNA sequence: TGTGCCAGCAGACCAGACAGAAACTATGGCTACACCTTC.

V usage is TRBV6-6 and J usage is TRBJ2-6; D remains unclear. Per the germline V gene, CDR1 is MNHNY and CDR2 is SVGAGI (reference sequence). V dropped 8 bases and J dropped 0 bases, with 11 bases sitting between them. This CDR3 has 15 residues. This CDR3 is CASLHSNSGANVLTF. Written as DNA, the CDR3 is TGTGCCAGCTTACATTCAAACTCTGGGGCCAACGTCCTGACTTTC.

The chain uses TRBV6-1 and TRBJ2-1, with 8 bases fitting TRBD2. The CDR3 is 17 residues long. The J segment lost 0 bases and the V segment lost 2 bases, leaving 6 bases of the junction unmatched. Germline V CDR1 and CDR2: MNHNS, SASEGT. CDR3 sequence reads: CASSERTSGYSYNEQFF. CDR3 nucleotide sequence: TGTGCCAGCAGTGAACGAACTAGCGGCTACTCCTACAATGAGCAGTTCTTC.

This clone has a handful of counts. This rearrangement joins TRBV28 to TRBJ1-5, with D unresolved. Deletions cut 3 bases from V and 0 bases from J, with 9 bases between. Germline V gene sequence: CDR1 MDHEN, CDR2 SYDVKM. The CDR3 contains 15 residues. DNA for the CDR3: TGTGCCAGCAGTTTTCCCCAGAATAGCAATCAGCCCCAGCATTTT. It translates to CASSFPQNSNQPQHF.

The V gene is TRBV7-8, the J gene TRBJ2-7, with D perhaps TRBD1 (6 bases). Deletions cut 7 bases from V and 2 bases from J, with 15 bases between. This CDR3 is built from 14 residues. Germline CDR1 reads SGHVS; CDR2 reads FQNEAQ. In DNA form, the CDR3 reads TGTGCCAGCACCAGGACAGAAACAGCCTACGAGCAGTACTTC. Protein product: CASTRTETAYEQYF.

The V call is TRBV19, the J call TRBJ1-5; D unresolved. Trimming took 1 base from V and 7 from J, leaving 17 bases between them. Germline V gives CDR1 LNHDA, CDR2 SQIVND (reference sequence). The CDR3 extends over 16 amino acids. The CDR3 region has the DNA TGTGCCAGTAGTATAGGGTCGCAGACCAAGGGACAGCCCCAGCATTTT. Translated: CASSIGSQTKGQPQHF.

For the CDR3, the DNA is TGCGCCAGCAGCTTGTCTCCCGGGCCTCAAGAGACCCAGTACTTC. Translation gives CASSLSPGPQETQYF. The chain joins TRBV5-1 to TRBJ2-5; D is unresolved. V was pared by 1 base and J by 2 bases, with 12 bases between. Per germline, CDR1 SGHRS and CDR2 YFSETQ. This CDR3 contains 15 residues.

The rearrangement links TRBV5-4 to TRBJ1-4; tentative D call: TRBD1 (6 bases). CDR3 length equals 15 residues. Germline V CDR1 and CDR2: SGHNT, YYREEE (reference sequence). Between the trimmed V and J ends, which lost 4 bases and 3 bases, there was a span of 13 bases. CDR3 sequence (DNA): TGTGCCAGCAGCCAGGAGGGGGGGTCTAATGAAAAACTGTTTTTT. Translating gives CASSQEGGSNEKLFF.

The chain joins TRBV30 to TRBJ2-1; 10 bases map to TRBD1. After removal of 0 bases from V and 10 bases from J, the junction contained 0 bases not matched to a gene. The CDR3 loop spans 12 amino acids. Germline loops: CDR1 GTSNPN, CDR2 SVGIG (reference sequence). As DNA, the CDR3 is TGTGCCTGGAGTGTGACAGGGGGCGAGCAGTTCTTC. Protein: CAWSVTGGEQFF.